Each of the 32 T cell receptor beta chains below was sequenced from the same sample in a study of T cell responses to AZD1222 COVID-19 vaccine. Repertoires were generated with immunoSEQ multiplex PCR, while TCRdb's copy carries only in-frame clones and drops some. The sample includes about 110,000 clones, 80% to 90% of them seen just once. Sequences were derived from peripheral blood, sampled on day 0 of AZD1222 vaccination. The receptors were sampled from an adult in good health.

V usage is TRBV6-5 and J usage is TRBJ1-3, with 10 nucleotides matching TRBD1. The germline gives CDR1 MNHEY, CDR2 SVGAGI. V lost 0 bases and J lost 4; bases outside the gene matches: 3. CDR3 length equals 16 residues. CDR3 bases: TGTGCCAGCAGTTACTCCGGGACAGGGGCCGGAAACACCATATATTTT. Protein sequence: CASSYSGTGAGNTIYF.

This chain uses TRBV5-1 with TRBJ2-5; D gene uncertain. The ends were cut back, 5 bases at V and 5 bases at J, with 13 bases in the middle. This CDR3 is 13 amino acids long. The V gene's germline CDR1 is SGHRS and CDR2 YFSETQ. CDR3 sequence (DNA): TGCGCCAGCAGTCCCCTAAACGGCGAGACCCAGTACTTC. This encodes CASSPLNGETQYF.

The CDR3 nucleotides are TGTGCCAGCAGCCAGAGAAGTCTAGGGGATACGCAGTATTTT. It specifies CASSQRSLGDTQYF. The rearrangement links TRBV11-2 to TRBJ2-3; D is unclear. V gave up 5 bases and J gave up 6 bases, with 15 bases separating them. CDR3 size: 14 residues. From germline, CDR1 is SGHAT and CDR2 FQNNGV.

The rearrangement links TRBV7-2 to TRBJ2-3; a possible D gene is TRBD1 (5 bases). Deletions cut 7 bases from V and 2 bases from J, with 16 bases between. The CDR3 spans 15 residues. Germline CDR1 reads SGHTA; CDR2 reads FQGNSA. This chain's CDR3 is CASTSQGMATDTQYF. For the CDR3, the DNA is TGTGCCAGCACCTCCCAGGGCATGGCCACAGATACGCAGTATTTT.

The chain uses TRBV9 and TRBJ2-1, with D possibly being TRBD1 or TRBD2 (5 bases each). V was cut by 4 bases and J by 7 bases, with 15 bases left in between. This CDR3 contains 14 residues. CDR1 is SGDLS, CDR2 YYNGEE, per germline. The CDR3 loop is CASSFRDRPNEQFF. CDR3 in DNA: TGTGCCAGCAGCTTCCGGGACCGACCGAATGAGCAGTTCTTC.

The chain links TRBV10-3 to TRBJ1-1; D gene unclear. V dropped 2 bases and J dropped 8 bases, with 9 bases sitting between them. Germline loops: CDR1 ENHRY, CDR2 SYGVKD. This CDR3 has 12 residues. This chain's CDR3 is CAISEGLTEAFF. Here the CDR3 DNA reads TGTGCCATCAGTGAGGGGTTGACCGAAGCTTTCTTT.

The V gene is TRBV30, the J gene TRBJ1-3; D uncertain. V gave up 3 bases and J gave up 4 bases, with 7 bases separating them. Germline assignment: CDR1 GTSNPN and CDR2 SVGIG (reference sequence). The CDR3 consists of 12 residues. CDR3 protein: CAWSAQGNTIYF. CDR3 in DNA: TGTGCCTGGAGCGCTCAAGGAAACACCATATATTTT.

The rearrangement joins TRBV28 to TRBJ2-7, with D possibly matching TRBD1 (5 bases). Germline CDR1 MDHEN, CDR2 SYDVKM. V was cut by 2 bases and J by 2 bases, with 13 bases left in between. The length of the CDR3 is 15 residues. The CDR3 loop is CASSLAAGIPYEQYF. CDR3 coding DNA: TGTGCCAGCAGTTTAGCGGCAGGGATTCCCTACGAGCAGTACTTC.

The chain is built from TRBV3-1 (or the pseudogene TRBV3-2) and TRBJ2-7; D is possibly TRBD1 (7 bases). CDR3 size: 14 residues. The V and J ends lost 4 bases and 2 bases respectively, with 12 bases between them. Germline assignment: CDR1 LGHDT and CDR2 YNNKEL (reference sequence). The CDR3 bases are TGTGCCAGCAGCCGACAGGGAGGACCCTACGAGCAGTACTTC. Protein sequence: CASSRQGGPYEQYF.

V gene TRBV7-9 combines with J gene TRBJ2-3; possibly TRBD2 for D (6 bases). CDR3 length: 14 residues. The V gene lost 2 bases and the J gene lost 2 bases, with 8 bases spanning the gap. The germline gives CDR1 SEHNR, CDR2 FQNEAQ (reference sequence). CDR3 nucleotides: TGTGCCAGCAGCTTAACGGGGGTCACAGATACGCAGTATTTT. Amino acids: CASSLTGVTDTQYF.

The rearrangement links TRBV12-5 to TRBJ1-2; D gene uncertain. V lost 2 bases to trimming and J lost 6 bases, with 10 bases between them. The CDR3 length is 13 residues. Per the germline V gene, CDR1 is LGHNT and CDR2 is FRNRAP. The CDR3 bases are TGTGCTAGTGGTTTGAAGAGGGAAGATGGCTACACCTTC. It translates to CASGLKREDGYTF.

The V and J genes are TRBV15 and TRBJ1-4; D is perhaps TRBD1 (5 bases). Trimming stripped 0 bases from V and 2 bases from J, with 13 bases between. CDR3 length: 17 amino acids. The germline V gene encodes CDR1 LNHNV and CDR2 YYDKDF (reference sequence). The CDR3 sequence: CATSRDRGVGTNEKLFF. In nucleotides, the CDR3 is TGTGCCACCAGCAGAGATCGGGGGGTAGGGACTAATGAAAAACTGTTTTTT.

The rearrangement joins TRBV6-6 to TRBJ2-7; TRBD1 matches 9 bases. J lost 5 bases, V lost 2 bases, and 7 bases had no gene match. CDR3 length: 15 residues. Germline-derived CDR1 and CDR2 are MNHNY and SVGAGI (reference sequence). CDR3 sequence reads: CASSYPGTGLDEQYF. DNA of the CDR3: TGTGCCAGCAGTTACCCCGGGACAGGGTTGGACGAGCAGTACTTC.

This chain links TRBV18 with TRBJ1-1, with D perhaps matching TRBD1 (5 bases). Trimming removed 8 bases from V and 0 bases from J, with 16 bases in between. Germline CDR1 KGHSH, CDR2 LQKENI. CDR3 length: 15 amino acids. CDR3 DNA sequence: TGTGCCAGCACCCCGGGTAGGGGACTGAACACTGAAGCTTTCTTT. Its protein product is CASTPGRGLNTEAFF.

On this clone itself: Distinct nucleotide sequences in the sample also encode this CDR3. CDR3 region: CASSLTPYEQYF. CDR3 DNA sequence: TGTGCCAGCAGTTTAACGCCCTACGAGCAGTACTTC. The chain has TRBV28 and TRBJ2-7; D gene ambiguous. The CDR3 totals 12 residues. Trimming stripped 2 bases from V and 2 bases from J, with 4 bases between. The germline CDR1 and CDR2 sequences are MDHEN and SYDVKM.

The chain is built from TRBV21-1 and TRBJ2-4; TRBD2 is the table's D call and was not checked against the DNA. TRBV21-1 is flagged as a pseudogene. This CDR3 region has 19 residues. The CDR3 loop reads CATFRGLAGGNIAKNIQYF. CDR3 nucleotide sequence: TGTGCCACTTTCCGGGGACTAGCGGGAGGAAATATAGCCAAAAACATTCAGTACTTC.

Here the CDR3 reads CASSNPGQPGEAFF. The DNA of the CDR3 is TGTGCCAGCAGCAACCCGGGACAGCCAGGGGAAGCTTTCTTT. This chain joins TRBV21-1 and TRBJ1-1; the table's D call, TRBD1, has no DNA check behind it. TRBV21-1 constitutes a pseudogene. This CDR3 region has 14 residues.

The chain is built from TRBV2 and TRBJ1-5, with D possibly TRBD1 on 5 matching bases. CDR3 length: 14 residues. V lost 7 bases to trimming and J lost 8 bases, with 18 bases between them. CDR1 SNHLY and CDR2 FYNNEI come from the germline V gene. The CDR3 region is CASNVVREVEPQHF. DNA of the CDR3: TGTGCCAGCAACGTCGTCAGGGAGGTAGAGCCCCAGCATTTT.

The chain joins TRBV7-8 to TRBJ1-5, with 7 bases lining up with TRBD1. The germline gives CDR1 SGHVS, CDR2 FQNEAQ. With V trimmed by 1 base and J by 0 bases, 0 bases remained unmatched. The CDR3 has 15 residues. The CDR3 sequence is CASSLEGASNQPQHF. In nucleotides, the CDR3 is TGTGCCAGCAGCTTAGAGGGGGCTAGCAATCAGCCCCAGCATTTT. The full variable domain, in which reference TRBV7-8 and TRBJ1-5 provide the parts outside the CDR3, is GAGVSQSPRYKVAKRGQDVALRCDPISGHVSLFWYQQALGQGPEFLTYFQNEAQLDKSGLPSDRFFAERPEGSVSTLKIQRTQQEDSAVYLCASSLEGASNQPQHFGDGTRLSIL.

CDR3 DNA: TGTGCCAGCAGCGTCGTGGACAGGCCGACCTACGAGCAGTACTTC. Protein product: CASSVVDRPTYEQYF. V and J are TRBV13 and TRBJ2-7; 7 bases fit TRBD1. The trim removed 5 bases at V and 2 bases at J, leaving 9 bases unmatched. Germline loops: CDR1 PRHDT, CDR2 FYEKMQ (reference sequence). The CDR3 is 15 amino acids.

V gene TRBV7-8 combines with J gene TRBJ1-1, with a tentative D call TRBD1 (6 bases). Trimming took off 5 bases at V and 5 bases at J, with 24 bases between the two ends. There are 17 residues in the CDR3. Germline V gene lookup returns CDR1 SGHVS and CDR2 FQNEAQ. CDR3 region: CASSLRSVTGSGTEAFF. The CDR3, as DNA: TGTGCCAGCAGCCTACGGTCGGTGACAGGCTCGGGGACTGAAGCTTTCTTT.

CDR3 in amino acids: CASSQSGEQYF. The CDR3 DNA follows: TGTGCCAGCAGCCAATCCGGGGAGCAGTACTTC. The rearrangement uses TRBV3-1 (or the pseudogene TRBV3-2) and TRBJ2-7; D gene uncertain. V was cut by 2 bases and J by 7 bases, with 6 bases left in between. The CDR3 is 11 amino acids. Germline CDR1 reads LGHDT; CDR2 reads YNNKEL (reference sequence).

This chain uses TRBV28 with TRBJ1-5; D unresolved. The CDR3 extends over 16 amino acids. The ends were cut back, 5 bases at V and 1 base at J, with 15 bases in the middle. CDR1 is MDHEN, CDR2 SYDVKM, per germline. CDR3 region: CASSAPGRRSNQPQHF. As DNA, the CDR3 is TGTGCCAGCAGTGCCCCCGGCCGGAGGAGCAATCAGCCCCAGCATTTT.

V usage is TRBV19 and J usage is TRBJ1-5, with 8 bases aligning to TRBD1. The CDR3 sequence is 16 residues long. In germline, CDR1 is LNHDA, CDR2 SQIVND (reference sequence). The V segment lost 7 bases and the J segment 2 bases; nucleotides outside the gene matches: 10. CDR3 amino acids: CASTLMTTGGNQPQHF. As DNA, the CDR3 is TGTGCCAGTACCCTGATGACGACAGGGGGCAATCAGCCCCAGCATTTT.

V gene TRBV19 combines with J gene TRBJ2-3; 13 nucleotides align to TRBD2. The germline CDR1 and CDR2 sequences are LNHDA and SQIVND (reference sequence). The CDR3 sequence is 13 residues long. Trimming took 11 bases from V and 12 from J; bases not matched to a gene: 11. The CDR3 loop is CAVSGTSGTNQYF. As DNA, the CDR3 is TGTGCCGTCAGTGGGACTAGCGGGACGAATCAGTATTTT.

The CDR3 region is CASSLGANLNTEAFF. For the CDR3, the DNA is TGCGCCAGCAGCTTGGGTGCCAACCTGAACACTGAAGCTTTCTTT. The V gene is TRBV5-1, the J gene TRBJ1-1; D remains ambiguous. V lost 0 bases and J 0 bases, leaving 9 bases between the germline ends. The CDR3 is 15 residues long. Germline CDR1 reads SGHRS; CDR2 reads YFSETQ. The whole variable domain, filled in from reference TRBV5-1 and TRBJ1-1, reads KAGVTQTPRYLIKTRGQQVTLSCSPISGHRSVSWYQQTPGQGLQFLFEYFSETQRNKGNFPGRFSGRQFSNSRSEMNVSTLELGDSALYLCASSLGANLNTEAFFGQGTRLTVV.

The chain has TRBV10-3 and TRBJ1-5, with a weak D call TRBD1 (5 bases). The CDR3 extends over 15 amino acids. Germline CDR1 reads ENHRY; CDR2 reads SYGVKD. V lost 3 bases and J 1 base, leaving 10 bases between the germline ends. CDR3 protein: CAISDEGISNQPQHF. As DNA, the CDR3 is TGTGCCATCAGTGACGAGGGGATCAGCAATCAGCCCCAGCATTTT.

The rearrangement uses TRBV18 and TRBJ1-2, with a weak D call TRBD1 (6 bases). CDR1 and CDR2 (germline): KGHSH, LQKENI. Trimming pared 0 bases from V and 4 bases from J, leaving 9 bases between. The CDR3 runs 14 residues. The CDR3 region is CASSPPWGAYGYTF. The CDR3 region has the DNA TGTGCCAGCTCACCACCGTGGGGGGCCTATGGCTACACCTTC. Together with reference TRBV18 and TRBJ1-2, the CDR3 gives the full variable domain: NAGVMQNPRHLVRRRGQEARLRCSPMKGHSHVYWYRQLPEEGLKFMVYLQKENIIDESGMPKERFSAEFPKEGPSILRIQQVVRGDSAAYFCASSPPWGAYGYTFGSGTRLTVV.

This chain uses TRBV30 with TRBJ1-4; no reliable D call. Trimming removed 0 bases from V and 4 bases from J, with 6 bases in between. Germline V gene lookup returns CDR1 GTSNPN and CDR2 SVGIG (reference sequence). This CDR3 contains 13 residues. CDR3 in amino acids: CAWSVLDNEKLFF. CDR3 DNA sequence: TGTGCCTGGAGTGTATTAGATAATGAAAAACTGTTTTTT.

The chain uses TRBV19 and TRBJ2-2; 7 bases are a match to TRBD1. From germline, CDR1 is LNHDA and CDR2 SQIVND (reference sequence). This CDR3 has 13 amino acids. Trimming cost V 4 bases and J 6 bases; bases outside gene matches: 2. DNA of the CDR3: TGTGCCAGTAGTACGCAGGGGGCCGGGGAGCTGTTTTTT. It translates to CASSTQGAGELFF.

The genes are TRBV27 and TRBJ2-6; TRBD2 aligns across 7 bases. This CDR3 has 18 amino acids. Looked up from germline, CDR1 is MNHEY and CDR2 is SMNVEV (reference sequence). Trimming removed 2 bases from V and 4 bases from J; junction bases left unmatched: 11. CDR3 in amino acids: CASSLTSVSLSGANVLTF. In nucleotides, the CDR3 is TGTGCCAGCAGTTTAACTAGCGTCTCTCTTTCCGGGGCCAACGTCCTGACTTTC.

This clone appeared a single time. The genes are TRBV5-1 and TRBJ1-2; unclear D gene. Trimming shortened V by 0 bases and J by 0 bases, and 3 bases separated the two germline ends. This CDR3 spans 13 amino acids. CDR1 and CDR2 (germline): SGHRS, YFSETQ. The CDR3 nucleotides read TGCGCCAGCAGCTTGGACCCTAACTATGGCTACACCTTC. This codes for CASSLDPNYGYTF.